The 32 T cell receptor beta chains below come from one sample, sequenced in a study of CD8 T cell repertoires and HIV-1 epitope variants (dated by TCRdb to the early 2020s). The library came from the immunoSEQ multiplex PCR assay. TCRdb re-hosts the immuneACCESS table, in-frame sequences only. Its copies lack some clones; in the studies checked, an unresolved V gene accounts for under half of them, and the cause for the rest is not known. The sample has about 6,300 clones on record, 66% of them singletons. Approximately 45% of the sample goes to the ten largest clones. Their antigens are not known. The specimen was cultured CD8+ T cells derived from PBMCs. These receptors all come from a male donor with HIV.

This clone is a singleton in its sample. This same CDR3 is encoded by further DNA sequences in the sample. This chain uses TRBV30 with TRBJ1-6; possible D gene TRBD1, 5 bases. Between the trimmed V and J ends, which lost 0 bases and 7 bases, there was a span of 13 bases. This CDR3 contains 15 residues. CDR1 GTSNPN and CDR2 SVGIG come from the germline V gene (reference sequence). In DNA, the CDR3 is TGTGCCTGGAGTGTACGAGGCAGGGAAAATTCACCCCTCCACTTT. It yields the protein CAWSVRGRENSPLHF. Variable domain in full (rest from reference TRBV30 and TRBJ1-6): SQTIHQWPATLVQPVGSPLSLECTVEGTSNPNLYWYRQAAGRGLQLLFYSVGIGQISSEVPQNLSASRPQDRQFILSSKKLLLSDSGFYLCAWSVRGRENSPLHFGNGTRLTVT.

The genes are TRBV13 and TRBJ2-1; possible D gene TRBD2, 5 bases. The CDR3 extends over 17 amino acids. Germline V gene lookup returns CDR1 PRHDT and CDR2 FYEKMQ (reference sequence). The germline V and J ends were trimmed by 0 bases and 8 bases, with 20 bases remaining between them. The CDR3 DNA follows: TGTGCCAGCAGCTTAGGACTAGTACCCCCAGCCATCGATGAGCAGTTCTTC. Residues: CASSLGLVPPAIDEQFF.

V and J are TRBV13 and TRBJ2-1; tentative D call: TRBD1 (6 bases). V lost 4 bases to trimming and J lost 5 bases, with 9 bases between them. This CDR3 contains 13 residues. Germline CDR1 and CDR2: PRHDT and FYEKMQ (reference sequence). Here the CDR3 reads CASSSTGNNEQFF. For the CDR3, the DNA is TGTGCCAGCAGCTCTACAGGGAACAATGAGCAGTTCTTC.

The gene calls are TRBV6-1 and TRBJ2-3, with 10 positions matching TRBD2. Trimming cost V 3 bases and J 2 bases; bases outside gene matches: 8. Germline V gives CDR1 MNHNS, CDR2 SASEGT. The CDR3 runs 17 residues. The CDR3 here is CASSESHSGGYTDTQYF. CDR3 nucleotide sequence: TGTGCCAGCAGTGAGTCTCATAGCGGGGGGTACACAGATACGCAGTATTTT.

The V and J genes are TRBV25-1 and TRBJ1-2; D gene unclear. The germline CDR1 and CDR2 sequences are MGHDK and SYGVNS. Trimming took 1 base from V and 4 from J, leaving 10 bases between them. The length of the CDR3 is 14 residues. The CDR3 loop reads CASSELGSFYGYTF. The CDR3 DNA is TGTGCCAGCAGTGAATTGGGCAGTTTCTATGGCTACACCTTC.

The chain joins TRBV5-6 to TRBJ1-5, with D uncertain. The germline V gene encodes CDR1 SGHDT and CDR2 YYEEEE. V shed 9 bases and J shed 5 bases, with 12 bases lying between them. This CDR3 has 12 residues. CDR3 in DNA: TGTGCCAACTTGGACGGGGATCAGCCCCAGCATTTT. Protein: CANLDGDQPQHF. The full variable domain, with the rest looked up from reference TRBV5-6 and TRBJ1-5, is DAGVTQSPTHLIKTRGQQVTLRCSPKSGHDTVSWYQQALGQGPQFIFQYYEEEERQRGNFPDRFSGHQFPNYSSELNVNALLLGDSALYLCANLDGDQPQHFGDGTRLSIL.

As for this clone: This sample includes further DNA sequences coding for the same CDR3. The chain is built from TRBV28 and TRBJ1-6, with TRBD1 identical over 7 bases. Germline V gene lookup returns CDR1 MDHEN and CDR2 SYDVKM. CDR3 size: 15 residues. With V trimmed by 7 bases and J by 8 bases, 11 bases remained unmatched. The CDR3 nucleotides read TGTGCCAGCAAGCTTATGGGACAGTGGGATTCACCCCTCCACTTT. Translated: CASKLMGQWDSPLHF.

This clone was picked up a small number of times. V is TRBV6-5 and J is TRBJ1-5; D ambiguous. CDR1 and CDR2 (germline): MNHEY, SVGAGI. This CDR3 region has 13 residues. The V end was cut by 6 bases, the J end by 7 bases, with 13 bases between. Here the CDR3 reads CASSPWVNQPQHF. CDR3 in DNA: TGTGCCAGCAGCCCCTGGGTAAACCAGCCCCAGCATTTT.

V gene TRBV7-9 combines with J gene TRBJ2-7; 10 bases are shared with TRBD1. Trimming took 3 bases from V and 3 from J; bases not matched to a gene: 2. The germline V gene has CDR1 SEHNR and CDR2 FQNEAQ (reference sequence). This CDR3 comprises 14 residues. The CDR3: CASSFGQGDYEQYF. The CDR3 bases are TGTGCCAGCAGCTTCGGACAGGGGGACTACGAGCAGTACTTC.

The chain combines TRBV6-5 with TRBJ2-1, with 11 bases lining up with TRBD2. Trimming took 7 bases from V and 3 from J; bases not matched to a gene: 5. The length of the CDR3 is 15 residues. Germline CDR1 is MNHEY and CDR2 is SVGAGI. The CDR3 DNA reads TGTGCCAGCAACTTACTAGCGGGGGACTACAATGAGCAGTTCTTC. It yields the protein CASNLLAGDYNEQFF.

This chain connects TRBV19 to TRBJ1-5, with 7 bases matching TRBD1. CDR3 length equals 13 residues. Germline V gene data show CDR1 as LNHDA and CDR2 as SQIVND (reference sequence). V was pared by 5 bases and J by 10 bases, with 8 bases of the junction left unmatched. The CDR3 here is CASSAGTAFPQHF. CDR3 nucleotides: TGTGCCAGTAGTGCCGGGACAGCTTTTCCCCAGCATTTT. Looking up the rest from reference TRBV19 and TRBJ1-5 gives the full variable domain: DGGITQSPKYLFRKEGQNVTLSCEQNLNHDAMYWYRQDPGQGLRLIYYSQIVNDFQKGDIAEGYSVSREKKESFPLTVTSAQKNPTAFYLCASSAGTAFPQHFGDGTRLSIL.

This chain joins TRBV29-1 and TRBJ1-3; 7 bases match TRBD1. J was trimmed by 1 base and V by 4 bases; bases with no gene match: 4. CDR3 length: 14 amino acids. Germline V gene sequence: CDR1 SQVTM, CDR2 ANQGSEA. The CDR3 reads CSVVTGQSGNTIYF. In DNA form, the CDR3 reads TGCAGCGTTGTGACAGGGCAGTCTGGAAACACCATATATTTT.

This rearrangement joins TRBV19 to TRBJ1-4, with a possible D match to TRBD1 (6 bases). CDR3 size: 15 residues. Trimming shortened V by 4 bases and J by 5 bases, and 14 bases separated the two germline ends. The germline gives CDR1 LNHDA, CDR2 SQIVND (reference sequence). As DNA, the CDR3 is TGTGCCAGTAGTACTTACCGGGACATCAATGAAAAACTGTTTTTT. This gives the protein CASSTYRDINEKLFF.

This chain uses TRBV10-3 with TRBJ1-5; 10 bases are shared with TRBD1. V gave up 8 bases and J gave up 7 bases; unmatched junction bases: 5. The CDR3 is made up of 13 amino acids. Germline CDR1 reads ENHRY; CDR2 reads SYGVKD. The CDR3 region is CAIGTGERQPQHF. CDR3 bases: TGTGCCATCGGGACAGGGGAGCGGCAGCCCCAGCATTTT.

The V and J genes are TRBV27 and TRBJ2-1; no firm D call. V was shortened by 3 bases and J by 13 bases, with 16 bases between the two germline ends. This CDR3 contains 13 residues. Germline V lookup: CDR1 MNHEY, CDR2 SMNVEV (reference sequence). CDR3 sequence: CASSFSIKGTQFF. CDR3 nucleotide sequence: TGTGCCAGCAGTTTTTCCATTAAGGGTACTCAGTTCTTC.

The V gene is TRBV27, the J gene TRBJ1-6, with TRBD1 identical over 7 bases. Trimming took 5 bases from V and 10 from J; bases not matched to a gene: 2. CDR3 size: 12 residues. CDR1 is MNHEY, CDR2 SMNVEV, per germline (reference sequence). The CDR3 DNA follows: TGTGCCAGCAGTCAACAGGGGTCACCCCTCCACTTT. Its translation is CASSQQGSPLHF.

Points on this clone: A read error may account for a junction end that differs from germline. CDR3 region: CASSPLGPRPGELFF. The CDR3 DNA follows: TGTGCTAGCAGCCCCTTGGGACCCCGCCCCGGGGAGCTGTTTTTT. The genes are TRBV7-7 and TRBJ2-2; D might be TRBD1 or TRBD2, each matching 5 bases. The CDR3 is 15 amino acids. Germline loops: CDR1 SSHAT, CDR2 FNYEAQ (reference sequence).

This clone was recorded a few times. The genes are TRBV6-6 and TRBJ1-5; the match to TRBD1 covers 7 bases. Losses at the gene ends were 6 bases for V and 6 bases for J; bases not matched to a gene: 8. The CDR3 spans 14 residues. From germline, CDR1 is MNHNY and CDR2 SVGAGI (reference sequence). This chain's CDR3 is CASSRGQASQPQHF. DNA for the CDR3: TGTGCCAGCAGCCGCGGACAGGCATCTCAGCCCCAGCATTTT.

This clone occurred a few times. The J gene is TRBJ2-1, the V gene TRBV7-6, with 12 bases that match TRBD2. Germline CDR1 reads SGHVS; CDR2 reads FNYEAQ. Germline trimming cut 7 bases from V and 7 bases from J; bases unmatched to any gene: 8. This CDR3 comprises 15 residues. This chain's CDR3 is CASTETSGSRNEQFF. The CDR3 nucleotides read TGTGCCAGCACCGAGACTAGCGGGAGTCGGAATGAGCAGTTCTTC.

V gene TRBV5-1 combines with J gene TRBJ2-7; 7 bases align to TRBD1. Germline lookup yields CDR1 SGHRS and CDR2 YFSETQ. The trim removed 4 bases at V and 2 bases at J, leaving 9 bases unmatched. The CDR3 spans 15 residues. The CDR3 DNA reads TGCGCCAGCAGCCCGGACAGGTTCGAGACCTACGAGCAGTACTTC. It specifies CASSPDRFETYEQYF.

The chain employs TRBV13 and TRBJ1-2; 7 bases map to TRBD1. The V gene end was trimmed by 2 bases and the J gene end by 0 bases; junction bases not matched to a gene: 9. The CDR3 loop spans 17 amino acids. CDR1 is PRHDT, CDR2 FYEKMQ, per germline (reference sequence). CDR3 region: CASSLNVGQQANYGYTF. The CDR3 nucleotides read TGTGCCAGCAGCTTAAATGTGGGACAGCAAGCTAACTATGGCTACACCTTC.

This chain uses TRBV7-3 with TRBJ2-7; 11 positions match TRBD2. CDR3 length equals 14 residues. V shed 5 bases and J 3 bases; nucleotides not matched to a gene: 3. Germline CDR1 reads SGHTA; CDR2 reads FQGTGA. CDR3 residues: CASSPTSGIYEQYF. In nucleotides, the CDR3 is TGTGCCAGCAGCCCGACTAGCGGGATCTACGAGCAGTACTTC.

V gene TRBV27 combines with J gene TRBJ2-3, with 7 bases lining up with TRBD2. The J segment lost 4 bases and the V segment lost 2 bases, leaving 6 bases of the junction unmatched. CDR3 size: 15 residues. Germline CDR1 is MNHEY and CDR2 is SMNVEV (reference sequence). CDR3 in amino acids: CASSLRGVGADTQYF. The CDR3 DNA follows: TGTGCCAGCAGTTTACGGGGGGTCGGGGCAGATACGCAGTATTTT.

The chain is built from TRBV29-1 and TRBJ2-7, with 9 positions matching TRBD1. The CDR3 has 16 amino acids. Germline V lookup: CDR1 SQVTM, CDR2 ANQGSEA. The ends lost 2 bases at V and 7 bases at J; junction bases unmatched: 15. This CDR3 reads CSVEFGGQGVVGEQYF. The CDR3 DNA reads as TGCAGCGTTGAATTTGGGGGACAGGGAGTCGTAGGGGAGCAGTACTTC.

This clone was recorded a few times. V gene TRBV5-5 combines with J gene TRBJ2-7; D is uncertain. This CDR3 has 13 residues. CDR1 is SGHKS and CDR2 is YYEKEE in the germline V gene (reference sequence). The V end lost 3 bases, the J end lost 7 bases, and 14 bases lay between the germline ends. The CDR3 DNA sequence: TGTGCCAGCAGCTCGGGTTCCGCTGGGGAGCAGTACTTC. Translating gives CASSSGSAGEQYF.

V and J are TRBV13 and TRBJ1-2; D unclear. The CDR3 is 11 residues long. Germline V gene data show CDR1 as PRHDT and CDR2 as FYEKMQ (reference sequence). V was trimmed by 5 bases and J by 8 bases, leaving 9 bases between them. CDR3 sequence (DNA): TGTGCCAGCAGCCTCCTGGGGGGCTACACCTTC. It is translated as CASSLLGGYTF.

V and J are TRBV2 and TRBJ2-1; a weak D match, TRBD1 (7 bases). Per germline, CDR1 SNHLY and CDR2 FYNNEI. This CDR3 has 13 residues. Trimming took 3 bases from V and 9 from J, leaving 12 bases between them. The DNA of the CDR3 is TGTGCCAGCAGTGACCACAGGGGAGGTGAGCAGTTCTTC. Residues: CASSDHRGGEQFF.

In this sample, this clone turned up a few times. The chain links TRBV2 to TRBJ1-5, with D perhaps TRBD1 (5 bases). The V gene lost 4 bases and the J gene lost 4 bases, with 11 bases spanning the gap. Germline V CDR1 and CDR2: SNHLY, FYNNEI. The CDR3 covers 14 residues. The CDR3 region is CASSGGRVNQPQHF. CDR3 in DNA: TGTGCCAGCAGTGGGGGACGGGTTAATCAGCCCCAGCATTTT.

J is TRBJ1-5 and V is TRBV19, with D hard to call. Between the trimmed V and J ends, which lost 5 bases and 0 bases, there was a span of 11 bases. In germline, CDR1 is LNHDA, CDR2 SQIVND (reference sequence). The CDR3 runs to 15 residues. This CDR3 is CASSQDGYSNQPQHF. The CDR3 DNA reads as TGTGCCAGTAGTCAAGACGGGTATAGCAATCAGCCCCAGCATTTT.

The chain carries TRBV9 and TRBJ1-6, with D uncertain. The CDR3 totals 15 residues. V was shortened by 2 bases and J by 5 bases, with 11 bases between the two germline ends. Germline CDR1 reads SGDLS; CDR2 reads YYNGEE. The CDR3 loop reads CASSVSFGDNSPLHF. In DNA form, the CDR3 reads TGTGCCAGCAGCGTCTCTTTTGGGGATAATTCACCCCTCCACTTT.

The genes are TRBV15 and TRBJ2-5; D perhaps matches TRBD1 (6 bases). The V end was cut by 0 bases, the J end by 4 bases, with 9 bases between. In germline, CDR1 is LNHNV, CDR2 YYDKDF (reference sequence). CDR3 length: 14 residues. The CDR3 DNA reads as TGTGCCACCAGCAGAGACGTAGGGGGAGAGACCCAGTACTTC. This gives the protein CATSRDVGGETQYF.

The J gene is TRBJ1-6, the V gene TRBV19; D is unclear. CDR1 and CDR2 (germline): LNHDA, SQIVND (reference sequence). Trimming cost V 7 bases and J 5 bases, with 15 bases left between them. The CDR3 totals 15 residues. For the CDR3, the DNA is TGTGCCAGTACCGACACGGACCCGAATAATTCACCCCTCCACTTT. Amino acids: CASTDTDPNNSPLHF.